These 29 T cell receptor beta chains originate from one sample sequenced in a study of cytomegalovirus exposure and HLA in healthy donors. Use of 60 Vbeta and 13 Jbeta primers characterized the PCR. Profiling relied on immunoSEQ multiplex PCR, and the TCRdb table lists in-frame clones only, not all of them. The repertoire includes about 150,000 clones, approximately 81% of them detected once, and over 1.3% sits in the top ten. The sequenced sample was PBMCs. The source of these receptors is a man between 18 and 35 years old in good health and CMV-seronegative.

V usage is TRBV5-4 and J usage is TRBJ2-2, with D perhaps TRBD2 (6 bases). Germline CDR1 reads SGHNT; CDR2 reads YYREEE (reference sequence). V lost 4 bases to trimming and J lost 4 bases, with 14 bases between them. This CDR3 has 15 residues. The CDR3 DNA follows: TGTGCCAGCAGCCCACGGGAGTCGGTCACCGGGGAGCTGTTTTTT. Residues: CASSPRESVTGELFF.

This rearrangement joins TRBV7-2 to TRBJ2-7, with a weak D call TRBD1 (5 bases). V lost 11 bases and J lost 2, with 10 bases in between. The germline V gene encodes CDR1 SGHTA and CDR2 FQGNSA. CDR3 length: 11 residues. This CDR3 is CASQGAYEQYF. The CDR3 DNA is TGTGCCTCCCAAGGGGCCTACGAGCAGTACTTC.

The V and J genes are TRBV7-2 and TRBJ1-5; no firm D call. The ends were cut back, 1 base at V and 7 bases at J, with 5 bases in the middle. Germline V gene lookup returns CDR1 SGHTA and CDR2 FQGNSA. There are 12 residues in the CDR3. In DNA form, the CDR3 reads TGTGCCAGCAGCTTAGGAGGGCAGCCCCAGCATTTT. It specifies CASSLGGQPQHF.

A single count supports this clone. The chain uses TRBV7-6 and TRBJ2-2; TRBD2 agrees at 13 bases. CDR1 SGHVS and CDR2 FNYEAQ come from the germline V gene. With 5 bases clipped from V and 4 bases from J, the junction kept 4 bases outside the gene matches. The CDR3 extends over 16 amino acids. In nucleotides, the CDR3 is TGTGCCAGCAGCCGTACTAGCGGGGGGGGCACCGGGGAGCTGTTTTTT. Its translation is CASSRTSGGGTGELFF.

This clone came up once. V is TRBV5-1 and J is TRBJ2-1; no firm D call. The V end was cut by 0 bases, the J end by 0 bases, with 10 bases between. This CDR3 spans 16 amino acids. Germline V lookup: CDR1 SGHRS, CDR2 YFSETQ. The DNA of the CDR3 is TGCGCCAGCAGCTTGGTAGGCGGAGCCTCCTACAATGAGCAGTTCTTC. Protein sequence: CASSLVGGASYNEQFF.

Only one count was recorded for this clone. The V call is TRBV7-9, the J call TRBJ2-2, with TRBD2 matching 9 bases. CDR3 length: 17 amino acids. The J segment lost 4 bases and the V segment lost 5 bases, leaving 11 bases of the junction unmatched. The germline V gene has CDR1 SEHNR and CDR2 FQNEAQ (reference sequence). The CDR3 sequence: CASSPGVSGSSTGELFF. In nucleotides, the CDR3 is TGTGCCAGCAGCCCAGGGGTTAGCGGGAGTAGCACCGGGGAGCTGTTTTTT.

The chain joins TRBV27 to TRBJ2-7; 8 positions match TRBD1. CDR1 is MNHEY, CDR2 SMNVEV, per germline (reference sequence). With 2 bases clipped from V and 3 bases from J, the junction kept 6 bases outside the gene matches. CDR3 size: 15 residues. The CDR3: CASSLIGTGRYEQYF. Written as DNA, the CDR3 is TGTGCCAGCAGTTTAATAGGGACAGGCCGCTACGAGCAGTACTTC.

This clone was seen a few times. This chain joins TRBV28 and TRBJ1-6; the match to TRBD1 covers 7 bases. This CDR3 is built from 16 residues. V was pared by 5 bases and J by 3 bases, with 7 bases of the junction left unmatched. Germline values: CDR1 MDHEN, CDR2 SYDVKM. Here the CDR3 DNA reads TGTGCCAGCAGTCCCTGGGACAGCTTCTATAATTCACCCCTCCACTTT. As protein: CASSPWDSFYNSPLHF.

J is TRBJ1-2 and V is TRBV6-4; possible D gene TRBD1, 6 bases. Per the germline V gene, CDR1 is MRHNA and CDR2 is SNTAGT. V was clipped by 9 bases and J by 1 base, with 9 bases between them. This CDR3 comprises 12 residues. The CDR3 here is CASSQGNYGYTF. Written as DNA, the CDR3 is TGTGCCAGTTCACAGGGTAACTATGGCTACACCTTC.

This clone was seen a few times. This chain links TRBV7-2 with TRBJ2-1, with TRBD2 identical over 9 bases. V shed 4 bases, J shed 4 bases, and the junction held 8 bases outside the gene matches. The CDR3 consists of 16 residues. Germline CDR1 is SGHTA and CDR2 is FQGNSA. CDR3 sequence reads: CASSSGTSRLYNEQFF. CDR3 DNA: TGTGCCAGCAGCTCTGGGACTAGCCGCCTATACAATGAGCAGTTCTTC.

The DNA for the CDR3 is TGTGCTAGTGGTAGGGGGACAGGGGGCCCAGATACGCAGTATTTT. Translation gives CASGRGTGGPDTQYF. The V call is TRBV12-5, the J call TRBJ2-3, with 12 bases matching TRBD1. With V trimmed by 5 bases and J by 4 bases, 4 bases remained unmatched. This CDR3 has 15 amino acids. Per the germline V gene, CDR1 is LGHNT and CDR2 is FRNRAP.

This clone was found a few times. The rearrangement uses TRBV7-2 and TRBJ2-1; 9 nucleotides align to TRBD2. Losses at the gene ends were 4 bases for V and 2 bases for J; bases not matched to a gene: 9. The germline V gene encodes CDR1 SGHTA and CDR2 FQGNSA. The CDR3 spans 17 residues. The DNA for the CDR3 is TGTGCCAGCAGCTATAATCTAGCGGGGCCCCCCTACAATGAGCAGTTCTTC. Translated, it gives CASSYNLAGPPYNEQFF.

The J gene is TRBJ2-7, the V gene TRBV7-9, with D perhaps TRBD2 (6 bases). With 2 bases removed from V and 2 bases from J, the gap between germline ends came to 13 bases. This CDR3 region has 15 residues. Germline lookup yields CDR1 SEHNR and CDR2 FQNEAQ (reference sequence). DNA of the CDR3: TGTGCCAGCAGCTTAACCACGGGGGTCCCCTACGAGCAGTACTTC. It encodes CASSLTTGVPYEQYF.

About this clone: The junction and the germline gene differ at one end; a read error may be behind it. The chain links TRBV7-9 to TRBJ1-2; the match to TRBD1 covers 9 bases. Germline CDR1 SEHNR, CDR2 FQNEAQ (reference sequence). CDR3 length equals 17 residues. The CDR3 coding sequence is TGTTCCAGCAGCTCTCCTAATTTTGGACAGGGGCCCGATGGCTACACCTTC. Its protein product is CSSSSPNFGQGPDGYTF.

This clone has only a few counts. Other DNA sequences in the same sample also yield this CDR3. The V and J genes are TRBV7-2 and TRBJ2-7; 7 bases map to TRBD1. Trimming at V came to 1 base and at J to 1 base, leaving 4 bases not matched to a gene. There are 15 residues in the CDR3. From germline, CDR1 is SGHTA and CDR2 FQGNSA. The CDR3: CASSLEGGRSYEQYF. The CDR3 DNA is TGTGCCAGCAGCTTAGAAGGGGGCAGGTCCTACGAGCAGTACTTC. The full variable domain, its missing parts supplied by reference TRBV7-2 and TRBJ2-7, is GAGVSQSPSNKVTEKGKDVELRCDPISGHTALYWYRQSLGQGLEFLIYFQGNSAPDKSGLPSDRFSAERTGGSVSTLTIQRTQQEDSAVYLCASSLEGGRSYEQYFGPGTRLTVT.

The rearrangement joins TRBV10-1 to TRBJ2-1; D gene ambiguous. CDR1 is WNHNN, CDR2 SYGVQD, per germline (reference sequence). The CDR3 consists of 15 residues. Trimming took 4 bases from V and 0 from J, leaving 10 bases between them. In DNA, the CDR3 is TGCGCCAGCAGTGTCCGCGGTAGCTCCTACAATGAGCAGTTCTTC. It encodes CASSVRGSSYNEQFF.

V and J are TRBV5-4 and TRBJ1-2; 10 nucleotides line up with TRBD1. Trimming took 1 base from V and 4 from J; bases not matched to a gene: 7. Germline V gene lookup returns CDR1 SGHNT and CDR2 YYREEE (reference sequence). The CDR3 sequence is 16 residues long. The DNA of the CDR3 is TGTGCCAGCAGCTTGCCCTGGGGACAGGGGTCCTATGGCTACACCTTC. Its protein is CASSLPWGQGSYGYTF.

The chain combines TRBV25-1 with TRBJ2-1; D call uncertain. The length of the CDR3 is 11 residues. Germline values: CDR1 MGHDK, CDR2 SYGVNS. V lost 4 bases and J 7 bases, leaving 5 bases between the germline ends. The CDR3: CASSAENEQFF. The CDR3, as DNA: TGTGCCAGCAGTGCCGAGAATGAGCAGTTCTTC.

This rearrangement joins TRBV29-1 to TRBJ2-3; the D is unclear. V was cut by 0 bases and J by 0 bases, with 7 bases left in between. Germline V gives CDR1 SQVTM, CDR2 ANQGSEA. CDR3 length: 14 residues. The chain's CDR3 is CSVEERASTDTQYF. Written as DNA, the CDR3 is TGCAGCGTTGAAGAGCGCGCGAGCACAGATACGCAGTATTTT.

The rearrangement links TRBV11-2 to TRBJ2-7; 9 positions agree with TRBD2. The CDR3 extends over 15 amino acids. Germline V lookup: CDR1 SGHAT, CDR2 FQNNGV. The J segment lost 0 bases and the V segment lost 6 bases, leaving 6 bases of the junction unmatched. This chain's CDR3 is CASRPTSGTSYEQYF. CDR3 DNA sequence: TGTGCCAGCAGGCCGACTAGCGGAACCTCCTACGAGCAGTACTTC.

The chain carries TRBV9 and TRBJ2-1, with 7 nucleotides matching TRBD1. Per germline, CDR1 SGDLS and CDR2 YYNGEE. V gave up 3 bases and J gave up 10 bases; unmatched junction bases: 4. The CDR3 covers 12 residues. The CDR3 DNA is TGTGCCAGCAGCGCCGAGGACAGGGAGCAGTTCTTC. Translation gives CASSAEDREQFF.

This chain uses TRBV7-9 with TRBJ2-1; tentative D call: TRBD2 (6 bases). The germline V gene encodes CDR1 SEHNR and CDR2 FQNEAQ (reference sequence). Trimming took off 5 bases at V and 10 bases at J, with 18 bases between the two ends. CDR3 length equals 14 residues. The CDR3 region is CASSPGTSAGEQFF. The CDR3, as DNA: TGTGCCAGCAGCCCCGGGACTTCGGCAGGGGAGCAGTTCTTC.

V usage is TRBV19 and J usage is TRBJ2-5; D perhaps matches TRBD1 (5 bases). The CDR3 contains 15 residues. V was pared by 3 bases and J by 3 bases, with 14 bases between. Germline V gene sequence: CDR1 LNHDA, CDR2 SQIVND (reference sequence). CDR3 DNA: TGTGCCAGTAGTATCAAAGGGGCTGGAAAAGAGACCCAGTACTTC. Translated, it gives CASSIKGAGKETQYF.

The rearrangement joins TRBV2 to TRBJ2-7; 10 bases map to TRBD2. The germline V gene encodes CDR1 SNHLY and CDR2 FYNNEI. V dropped 10 bases and J dropped 2; count of bases not matched to a gene: 14. This CDR3 contains 16 residues. CDR3 nucleotides: TGTGCCACCCGGGGAGCGGGAGGGCCACTCACCTACGAGCAGTACTTC. Protein product: CATRGAGGPLTYEQYF.

This chain connects TRBV6-5 to TRBJ2-1; the D is unclear. CDR1 MNHEY and CDR2 SVGAGI come from the germline V gene. The CDR3 loop spans 13 amino acids. V lost 2 bases, J lost 4 bases, and 6 bases lay in between. The CDR3 region has the DNA TGTGCCAGCAGTTACGGGCAGTACAATGAGCAGTTCTTC. It specifies CASSYGQYNEQFF.

This clone was detected only a few times. CDR3: CASSLDREGRGYTF. CDR3 bases: TGTGCCAGCAGCTTAGATAGGGAGGGACGTGGCTACACCTTC. The V call is TRBV11-2, the J call TRBJ1-2; TRBD1 might be the D (5 bases). Looked up from germline, CDR1 is SGHAT and CDR2 is FQNNGV. V dropped 0 bases and J dropped 7 bases, with 12 bases sitting between them. This CDR3 spans 14 amino acids.

The rearrangement uses TRBV5-4 and TRBJ2-1; D call uncertain. Per the germline V gene, CDR1 is SGHNT and CDR2 is YYREEE (reference sequence). The CDR3 extends over 13 amino acids. Trimming cost V 5 bases and J 6 bases, with 12 bases left between them. This CDR3 reads CASRIYGGNEQFF. CDR3 bases: TGTGCCAGCAGAATCTACGGTGGCAATGAGCAGTTCTTC.

CDR3 sequence (DNA): TGCAGCGTTCACTCCCTCCTCACAGATACGCAGTATTTT. As protein: CSVHSLLTDTQYF. This chain connects TRBV29-1 to TRBJ2-3; D remains ambiguous. The CDR3 consists of 13 residues. CDR1 and CDR2 (germline): SQVTM, ANQGSEA. V lost 5 bases, J lost 2 bases, and 11 bases lay in between.

The chain links TRBV6-1 to TRBJ2-7; D possibly corresponds to TRBD1 (6 bases). CDR3 length equals 12 residues. V gave up 6 bases and J gave up 3 bases, with 9 bases separating them. Germline V lookup: CDR1 MNHNS, CDR2 SASEGT. CDR3 loop: CASSADSYEQYF. The CDR3 coding sequence is TGTGCCAGCAGCGCGGACAGCTACGAGCAGTACTTC.